Listed below are T cell receptor beta chains from one sample, sequenced in a study of T cells in Graves' hyperthyroidism and ophthalmopathy. TCRdb re-analysed the multiplex PCR reads in MiXCR, keeping a single row per CDR3 protein. The sample includes about 540,000 distinct CDR3 sequences, 40% to 55% of them seen just once. Sequencing used peripheral blood or thyroid tissue (not recorded which). The receptors shown here come from a woman between 18 and 30 years old with Graves' hyperthyroidism. Each CDR3 is given without its conserved first and last residue. Fields, in order: V gene, J gene, D gene, CDR3 protein. D genes are given only for firm matches.

v_call: TRBV29-1; j_call: TRBJ2-7; d_call: TRBD1; cdr3_aa: SVSPGTGLYEQY
v_call: TRBV5-1; j_call: -; d_call: -; cdr3_aa: ASSPRGYNEQF
v_call: TRBV6-5; j_call: TRBJ1-1; d_call: -; cdr3_aa: ATRRASGTHVNTEAF
v_call: TRBV20-1; j_call: TRBJ1-6; d_call: -; cdr3_aa: SLGVTFGSNSPLH
v_call: TRBV20-1; j_call: TRBJ2-5; d_call: -; cdr3_aa: SARDPVGNRQETQY
v_call: TRBV12-3/TRBV12-4; j_call: TRBJ1-5; d_call: -; cdr3_aa: ASSRDGEDQPQH
v_call: TRBV20-1; j_call: TRBJ1-1; d_call: TRBD1; cdr3_aa: SARSRDRGFVTEAF
v_call: TRBV24-1; j_call: TRBJ2-7; d_call: -; cdr3_aa: ATSASGGTYEQY
v_call: TRBV10-3; j_call: TRBJ2-7; d_call: -; cdr3_aa: AISGVRPGGLYEQY
v_call: TRBV6-4; j_call: TRBJ1-1; d_call: -; cdr3_aa: ASSDSFSSSSGRVF
v_call: TRBV3-1; j_call: TRBJ1-5; d_call: -; cdr3_aa: ASSQDWGGQPQH
v_call: TRBV2; j_call: TRBJ2-7; d_call: -; cdr3_aa: ASGGEQY
v_call: TRBV27; j_call: TRBJ2-5; d_call: -; cdr3_aa: ASSFAVGKETQY
v_call: TRBV20-1; j_call: TRBJ2-5; d_call: TRBD2; cdr3_aa: SARNYGAGGLVGETQY
v_call: TRBV5-6; j_call: TRBJ1-2; d_call: TRBD1; cdr3_aa: ASRWGDRDYGYT
v_call: TRBV15; j_call: TRBJ2-7; d_call: TRBD2; cdr3_aa: ATSKNRLAGGSTAYEQY
v_call: TRBV24-1; j_call: TRBJ1-5; d_call: TRBD1; cdr3_aa: ATSERTGAWYQPQH
v_call: TRBV7-3; j_call: TRBJ2-2; d_call: TRBD2; cdr3_aa: ASSLNGDGRGELF
v_call: TRBV6-2/TRBV6-3; j_call: TRBJ1-1; d_call: -; cdr3_aa: ASGPGAEAF
v_call: TRBV24-1; j_call: TRBJ2-7; d_call: -; cdr3_aa: ATSSPFSYEQY
v_call: TRBV2; j_call: TRBJ2-7; d_call: -; cdr3_aa: ASMSLGISYEQY
v_call: TRBV9; j_call: TRBJ1-2; d_call: -; cdr3_aa: ASSTAGGYDYT
v_call: TRBV7-9; j_call: TRBJ2-7; d_call: TRBD2; cdr3_aa: ASSPPGTSGSEQY
v_call: TRBV25-1; j_call: TRBJ2-7; d_call: -; cdr3_aa: ASSELGKGDYEQY
v_call: TRBV10-3; j_call: TRBJ1-4; d_call: TRBD1; cdr3_aa: AISGPGQGGEKLF
v_call: TRBV7-6; j_call: TRBJ2-6; d_call: TRBD1; cdr3_aa: ASSPAPGQAYVLT
v_call: TRBV2; j_call: TRBJ2-6; d_call: -; cdr3_aa: ASRQEGSGANVLT
v_call: TRBV14; j_call: TRBJ2-3; d_call: TRBD2; cdr3_aa: ASSQVRGRDTHLPTQY
v_call: TRBV6-6; j_call: TRBJ2-7; d_call: -; cdr3_aa: ASSYGTDSYEQY
v_call: TRBV2; j_call: TRBJ2-2; d_call: -; cdr3_aa: ASSDGGATGELF
v_call: TRBV20-1; j_call: TRBJ2-5; d_call: TRBD1; cdr3_aa: SARDRGRPVSNQPQY
v_call: TRBV7-2; j_call: TRBJ1-4; d_call: -; cdr3_aa: ASSLVWGPYNEKLF
v_call: TRBV2; j_call: TRBJ1-1; d_call: -; cdr3_aa: ASREVAGSNEAF
v_call: TRBV4-1; j_call: TRBJ2-5; d_call: TRBD2; cdr3_aa: ASSQPWDLRGETQY
v_call: TRBV11-2; j_call: TRBJ2-7; d_call: -; cdr3_aa: ASSLDRAHEQY
v_call: TRBV12-3/TRBV12-4; j_call: TRBJ1-1; d_call: TRBD1; cdr3_aa: ASSPGQGAHTEAF
v_call: TRBV2; j_call: TRBJ2-5; d_call: TRBD2; cdr3_aa: ASSGEGLAPQETQY
v_call: TRBV20-1; j_call: TRBJ1-4; d_call: -; cdr3_aa: SARDFLDPNEKLF
v_call: TRBV7-3; j_call: TRBJ2-7; d_call: TRBD1; cdr3_aa: ASSRDREGEQY
v_call: TRBV20-1; j_call: TRBJ2-7; d_call: TRBD1; cdr3_aa: SDPGQGWDEQY
v_call: TRBV4-2; j_call: TRBJ1-1; d_call: -; cdr3_aa: ASSQEVGANTEAF
v_call: TRBV20-1; j_call: TRBJ2-7; d_call: TRBD2; cdr3_aa: SATGASGTFEQY
v_call: TRBV7-3; j_call: TRBJ2-3; d_call: TRBD2; cdr3_aa: ASSSLAGGVTDTQY
v_call: TRBV7-7; j_call: TRBJ2-7; d_call: TRBD1; cdr3_aa: ASSSLTGDEQY
v_call: TRBV7-7; j_call: TRBJ2-5; d_call: TRBD2; cdr3_aa: ASSPLAGGVETQY
v_call: TRBV7-9; j_call: TRBJ1-1; d_call: -; cdr3_aa: ASSLDSYTEAF
v_call: TRBV20-1; j_call: TRBJ1-4; d_call: -; cdr3_aa: SASFDTDTEKLF
v_call: TRBV24-1; j_call: TRBJ2-1; d_call: -; cdr3_aa: ATGGSSSYNEQF
v_call: TRBV29-1; j_call: TRBJ1-6; d_call: TRBD1; cdr3_aa: SVDRGNSPLH
v_call: TRBV2; j_call: TRBJ1-6; d_call: -; cdr3_aa: ASRGGAGLSSPLH
v_call: TRBV2; j_call: TRBJ2-7; d_call: TRBD1; cdr3_aa: ASISGQGYEQY
v_call: TRBV10-2; j_call: TRBJ1-5; d_call: TRBD1; cdr3_aa: ASATGDNQPQH
v_call: TRBV9; j_call: TRBJ1-1; d_call: -; cdr3_aa: ASSVGSGNTEAF
v_call: TRBV20-1; j_call: TRBJ1-5; d_call: -; cdr3_aa: SARSLGNSNQPQH
v_call: TRBV4-2; j_call: TRBJ2-7; d_call: -; cdr3_aa: ASSSSNRANEQY
v_call: TRBV20-1; j_call: TRBJ2-2; d_call: -; cdr3_aa: SARVSRKNTGELF
v_call: TRBV28; j_call: TRBJ2-7; d_call: -; cdr3_aa: ASSELGPRYEQY